The 22 T cell receptor beta chains listed next were all sequenced from one sample in a study of cytomegalovirus exposure and HLA in healthy donors. The PCR made use of 60 Vbeta and 13 Jbeta primers. TCRdb's copy holds only in-frame clones and misses some; the assay was immunoSEQ multiplex PCR. The sample's table shows around 100,000 clones. Sequenced input: PBMCs. The receptors come from a man in his forties in good health and CMV-seronegative.

The chain links TRBV10-3 to TRBJ2-3; D possibly corresponds to TRBD1 (6 bases). Trimming took 3 bases from V and 1 from J, leaving 11 bases between them. Germline V gene data show CDR1 as ENHRY and CDR2 as SYGVKD. CDR3 length equals 15 residues. Here the CDR3 reads CAISETGQGTDTQYF. In DNA, the CDR3 is TGTGCCATCAGTGAAACAGGGCAGGGCACAGATACGCAGTATTTT.

This chain joins TRBV19 and TRBJ2-5; D perhaps matches TRBD2 (5 bases). V was trimmed by 6 bases and J by 0 bases, leaving 14 bases between them. The CDR3 is 15 residues long. Germline-derived CDR1 and CDR2 are LNHDA and SQIVND (reference sequence). The CDR3: CASSPGLAYQETQYF. DNA of the CDR3: TGTGCCAGTAGCCCCGGATTAGCGTACCAAGAGACCCAGTACTTC.

V gene TRBV2 combines with J gene TRBJ2-5; D possibly corresponds to TRBD2 (6 bases). Germline assignment: CDR1 SNHLY and CDR2 FYNNEI. This CDR3 has 14 amino acids. V was clipped by 6 bases and J by 5 bases, with 16 bases between them. In DNA form, the CDR3 reads TGTGCCAGCAGGGCCTCTTCCGGGAGTGAGACCCAGTACTTC. Residues: CASRASSGSETQYF.

V gene TRBV7-2 combines with J gene TRBJ1-1, with D maybe TRBD1 (6 bases). The CDR3 spans 14 residues. Germline CDR1 and CDR2: SGHTA and FQGNSA. The V gene lost 5 bases and the J gene lost 5 bases, with 15 bases spanning the gap. CDR3 residues: CASSDRLGGTEAFF. Here the CDR3 DNA reads TGTGCCAGCAGCGACAGGTTGGGCGGGACTGAAGCTTTCTTT. The variable domain in full, with the rest retrieved from reference TRBV7-2 and TRBJ1-1, is GAGVSQSPSNKVTEKGKDVELRCDPISGHTALYWYRQSLGQGLEFLIYFQGNSAPDKSGLPSDRFSAERTGGSVSTLTIQRTQQEDSAVYLCASSDRLGGTEAFFGQGTRLTVV.

J is TRBJ1-2 and V is TRBV5-1, with 11 bases aligning to TRBD1. The V gene end was trimmed by 4 bases and the J gene end by 3 bases; junction bases not matched to a gene: 5. The length of the CDR3 is 15 residues. Germline-derived CDR1 and CDR2 are SGHRS and YFSETQ. The CDR3 here is CASSRTGGADYGYTF. For the CDR3, the DNA is TGCGCCAGCAGCCGGACAGGGGGCGCGGACTATGGCTACACCTTC.

This chain links TRBV7-2 with TRBJ2-3, with 9 bases lining up with TRBD2. The CDR3 consists of 15 residues. Germline CDR1 and CDR2: SGHTA and FQGNSA. J gave up 4 bases and V 3 bases, and 5 bases lay outside the gene matches. The CDR3 loop is CASSLAGGGADTQYF. The CDR3 nucleotides read TGTGCCAGCAGCTTGGCGGGGGGGGGCGCAGATACGCAGTATTTT.

The J gene is TRBJ2-7, the V gene TRBV10-2, with 8 bases aligning to TRBD2. CDR3 length: 13 residues. From germline, CDR1 is WSHSY and CDR2 SAAADI. The V and J ends lost 10 bases and 0 bases, in that order; junction bases with no gene match: 5. In DNA form, the CDR3 reads TGCGCCACCGTAGCGGGAAACTCCTACGAGCAGTACTTC. Translating it yields CATVAGNSYEQYF.

V and J are TRBV19 and TRBJ1-2, with D possibly TRBD1 on 6 matching bases. CDR1 and CDR2 from the germline V gene are LNHDA and SQIVND (reference sequence). V was clipped by 5 bases and J by 2 bases, with 18 bases between them. This CDR3 is 16 amino acids long. DNA of the CDR3: TGTGCCAGTAGTGCCGCGGGGGGCGCGAGAAACTATGGCTACACCTTC. It yields the protein CASSAAGGARNYGYTF.

The chain has TRBV10-3 and TRBJ1-3, with no clear D. This CDR3 has 15 residues. The germline gives CDR1 ENHRY, CDR2 SYGVKD. The ends were cut back, 6 bases at V and 0 bases at J, with 12 bases in the middle. Here the CDR3 DNA reads TGTGCCATCAGCCTCGAGTGGTCCTCTGGAAACACCATATATTTT. Translating it yields CAISLEWSSGNTIYF.

The genes are TRBV6-5 and TRBJ2-2, with 9 bases identical to TRBD2. From germline, CDR1 is MNHEY and CDR2 SVGAGI. J gave up 4 bases and V 4 bases, and 7 bases lay outside the gene matches. This CDR3 is built from 16 residues. The CDR3 loop reads CASSLTSGGPTGELFF. The CDR3 nucleotides are TGTGCCAGCAGTTTGACTAGCGGAGGGCCCACCGGGGAGCTGTTTTTT.

A remark on this clone: Distinct nucleotide sequences in the sample also encode this CDR3. The V and J genes are TRBV6-5 and TRBJ2-7; TRBD1 is a possible D gene (6 bases). V was cut by 6 bases and J by 3 bases, with 9 bases left in between. The CDR3 runs to 12 residues. Germline CDR1 is MNHEY and CDR2 is SVGAGI. The CDR3 loop is CASSQDSYEQYF. Written as DNA, the CDR3 is TGTGCCAGCAGCCAGGACAGCTACGAGCAGTACTTC.

The J gene is TRBJ1-5, the V gene TRBV18; 9 bases match TRBD1. The CDR3 totals 16 residues. The germline CDR1 and CDR2 sequences are KGHSH and LQKENI. J gave up 1 base and V 3 bases, and 4 bases lay outside the gene matches. CDR3 sequence: CASSPGTGISNQPQHF. The CDR3 DNA reads as TGTGCCAGCTCACCCGGGACAGGGATAAGCAATCAGCCCCAGCATTTT. Combining the CDR3 with reference TRBV18 and TRBJ1-5 gives the whole variable domain NAGVMQNPRHLVRRRGQEARLRCSPMKGHSHVYWYRQLPEEGLKFMVYLQKENIIDESGMPKERFSAEFPKEGPSILRIQQVVRGDSAAYFCASSPGTGISNQPQHFGDGTRLSIL.

The chain couples TRBV4-3 to TRBJ1-2; no clear D gene. The length of the CDR3 is 14 residues. Trimming removed 0 bases from V and 2 bases from J, with 7 bases in between. Germline V gene data show CDR1 as LGHNA and CDR2 as YSLEER. The DNA for the CDR3 is TGCGCCAGCAGCCAAGATGGCAGGAACTATGGCTACACCTTC. Translated: CASSQDGRNYGYTF.

This rearrangement joins TRBV5-6 to TRBJ2-5, with TRBD1 matching 10 bases. TRBJ2-7 matches the DNA end more closely, so the J call is doubtful. CDR1 is SGHDT and CDR2 is YYEEEE in the germline V gene. The CDR3 runs to 14 residues. CDR3 DNA sequence: TGTGCCAGCAGCTTAGGACAGGGGGTGTACGAGCAGTACTTC. Its translation: CASSLGQGVYEQYF.

The J gene is TRBJ2-7, the V gene TRBV7-2, with D possibly matching TRBD2 (5 bases). CDR1 and CDR2 (germline): SGHTA, FQGNSA. CDR3 size: 12 residues. V was trimmed by 5 bases and J by 8 bases, leaving 13 bases between them. The CDR3 nucleotides are TGTGCCAGCAGCGCCGGCACTAGGAAGCAGTACTTC. Translation gives CASSAGTRKQYF.

V is TRBV30 and J is TRBJ1-3, with TRBD1 identical over 7 bases. The V gene end was trimmed by 2 bases and the J gene end by 0 bases; junction bases not matched to a gene: 7. The CDR3 extends over 16 amino acids. Germline lookup yields CDR1 GTSNPN and CDR2 SVGIG (reference sequence). CDR3 DNA sequence: TGTGCCTGGAGTTTCGGACAGGCCGACTCTGGAAACACCATATATTTT. Translating gives CAWSFGQADSGNTIYF.

The chain is built from TRBV25-1 and TRBJ2-2, with D tentatively TRBD2 (5 bases). Germline-derived CDR1 and CDR2 are MGHDK and SYGVNS. The CDR3 covers 15 residues. Trimming removed 10 bases at V and 6 bases at J, with 21 bases between. CDR3 coding DNA: TGTGCCACCAAGGGAGTGTCTGGGTCGGCCGGGGAGCTGTTTTTT. Translated: CATKGVSGSAGELFF.

This rearrangement joins TRBV5-6 to TRBJ2-5, with D perhaps matching TRBD1 (7 bases). Judging by the DNA end, TRBJ2-7 fits better; the J call may be wrong. Looked up from germline, CDR1 is SGHDT and CDR2 is YYEEEE. This CDR3 is 13 amino acids long. DNA of the CDR3: TGTGCCAGCAGCGACCAGGGGGGTAGCGAGCAGTACTTC. Its translation: CASSDQGGSEQYF.

The V gene is TRBV28, the J gene TRBJ1-4; 7 bases agree with TRBD1. Trimming took 6 bases from V and 0 from J; bases not matched to a gene: 4. CDR3 length: 15 residues. Germline V gene lookup returns CDR1 MDHEN and CDR2 SYDVKM. This chain's CDR3 is CASSGGTATNEKLFF. CDR3 sequence (DNA): TGTGCCAGCAGCGGCGGGACAGCAACTAATGAAAAACTGTTTTTT.

This chain uses TRBV28 with TRBJ2-5; TRBD1 agrees at 9 bases. Near its end, the DNA agrees better with TRBJ2-7, so the J call may be wrong. Germline-derived CDR1 and CDR2 are MDHEN and SYDVKM. This CDR3 contains 14 residues. CDR3 sequence reads: CASSFPGTGYEQYF. As DNA, the CDR3 is TGTGCCAGCAGTTTCCCCGGGACAGGGTACGAGCAGTACTTC.

The V gene is TRBV19, the J gene TRBJ1-6; 12 bases agree with TRBD1. Germline CDR1 reads LNHDA; CDR2 reads SQIVND (reference sequence). Trimming at V came to 4 bases and at J to 4 bases, leaving 2 bases not matched to a gene. This CDR3 spans 16 amino acids. CDR3 sequence reads: CASSTGQGAYNSPLHF. The CDR3 region has the DNA TGTGCCAGTAGTACGGGACAGGGGGCGTATAATTCACCCCTCCACTTT.

This sequence joins TRBV6-5 and TRBJ2-7; 10 bases align to TRBD1. Germline V gene lookup returns CDR1 MNHEY and CDR2 SVGAGI. V was pared by 6 bases and J by 3 bases, with 8 bases of the junction left unmatched. The CDR3 has 15 amino acids. The CDR3 region has the DNA TGTGCCAGCAGACGGGACAGGGGATTGGGCTACGAGCAGTACTTC. Translation: CASRRDRGLGYEQYF.